This T cell receptor beta chain was captured in a study of blood T cell repertoires in COVID-19. At the level of the study: T cells, B-cell-depleted T cells, or PBMCs provided the cDNA or gDNA that served as material.

Produced via immunoSEQ multiplex PCR; TCRdb's table is partial and in-frame only. Seen here are about 310,000 clones, just under 90% observed once, and the top ten hold about a tenth. The study recruited people aged about 18 to 90 years across around 23 US areas. Cohort assignment relied on participant-reported clinical history. This sequence originates from a woman aged 25 to 45 who had recovered from COVID-19. The sequenced material came from PBMCs or T cells enriched from blood (not recorded which).

Here the CDR3 reads CASSQRVMNTEAFF. CDR3 nucleotide sequence: TGTGCCAGCAGCCAAAGAGTTATGAACACTGAAGCTTTCTTT. The gene calls are TRBV3-1 (or the pseudogene TRBV3-2) and TRBJ1-1; D not resolved. This CDR3 has 14 residues. V shed 2 bases and J shed 0 bases, with 7 bases lying between them. CDR1 LGHDT and CDR2 YNNKEL come from the germline V gene (reference sequence).